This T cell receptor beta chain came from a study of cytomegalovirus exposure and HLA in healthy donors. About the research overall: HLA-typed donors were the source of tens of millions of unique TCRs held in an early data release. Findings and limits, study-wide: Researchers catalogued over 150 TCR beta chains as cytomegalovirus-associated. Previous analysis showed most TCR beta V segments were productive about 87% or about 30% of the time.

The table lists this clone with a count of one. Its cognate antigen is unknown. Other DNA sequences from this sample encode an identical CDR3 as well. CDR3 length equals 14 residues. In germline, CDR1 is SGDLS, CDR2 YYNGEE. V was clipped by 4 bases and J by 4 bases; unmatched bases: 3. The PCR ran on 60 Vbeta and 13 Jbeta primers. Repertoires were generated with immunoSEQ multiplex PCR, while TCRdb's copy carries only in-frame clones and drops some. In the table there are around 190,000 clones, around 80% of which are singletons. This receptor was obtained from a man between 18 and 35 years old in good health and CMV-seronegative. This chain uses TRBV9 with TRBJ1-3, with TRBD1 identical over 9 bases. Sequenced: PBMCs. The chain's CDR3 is CASSSGQGGNTIYF. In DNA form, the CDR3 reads TGTGCCAGCAGCTCGGGACAGGGAGGAAACACCATATATTTT.